A single sample is the source of the 24 T cell receptor beta chains below, sequenced in a study of follicular helper T cells after annual influenza vaccination. The repertoire was sequenced with immunoSEQ multiplex PCR; TCRdb's copy has only in-frame clones and lacks some. This sample has 3,200 or so clones, with around 80% found just once. The time point denotes: 2014-2015 season, 7 days after vaccination. The sequences come from CXCR5+ CD38- circulating T follicular helper cells from blood, collected 7 days after influenza vaccination. Subset given: circulating Tfh, non-naive CD4+CXCR5+PD-1+ (ICOS+CD38+ or ICOS-CD38-). These receptors all come from an adult who received the influenza vaccine.

The chain uses TRBV10-3 and TRBJ2-1; a weak D match, TRBD2 (7 bases). Between the trimmed V and J ends, which lost 7 bases and 9 bases, there was a span of 19 bases. The germline CDR1 and CDR2 sequences are ENHRY and SYGVKD. The CDR3 has 14 residues. CDR3 in DNA: TGTGCCATCAATCGGGGGGCTATCGATGGTGAGCAGTTCTTC. Its translation is CAINRGAIDGEQFF.

The V call is TRBV6-1, the J call TRBJ2-3; no clear D. The length of the CDR3 is 12 residues. CDR1 is MNHNS, CDR2 SASEGT, per germline. Trimming took 1 base from V and 4 from J, leaving 3 bases between them. The CDR3 DNA reads TGTGCCAGCAGTGAAGTTGCAGATACGCAGTATTTT. This translates into CASSEVADTQYF.

The chain employs TRBV19 and TRBJ1-2; 7 positions match TRBD1. The CDR3 covers 14 residues. Germline-derived CDR1 and CDR2 are LNHDA and SQIVND (reference sequence). The J segment lost 6 bases and the V segment lost 7 bases, leaving 11 bases of the junction unmatched. The CDR3 DNA follows: TGTGCCAGTACCGCCGACAGGGCCCGGGATGGCTACACCTTC. Translating it yields CASTADRARDGYTF. Looking up the rest from reference TRBV19 and TRBJ1-2 gives the full variable domain: DGGITQSPKYLFRKEGQNVTLSCEQNLNHDAMYWYRQDPGQGLRLIYYSQIVNDFQKGDIAEGYSVSREKKESFPLTVTSAQKNPTAFYLCASTADRARDGYTFGSGTRLTVV.

The rearrangement joins TRBV5-1 to TRBJ2-1, with 11 bases identical to TRBD2. The CDR3 consists of 13 residues. CDR1 is SGHRS and CDR2 is YFSETQ in the germline V gene. Trimming took 6 bases from V and 15 from J; bases not matched to a gene: 11. The CDR3 bases are TGCGCCAGCACCGATAGCGGGGGGGCTGGTCGGTTCTTC. Translated: CASTDSGGAGRFF.

The chain links TRBV2 to TRBJ1-1; TRBD1 agrees at 7 bases. Germline V gene sequence: CDR1 SNHLY, CDR2 FYNNEI. CDR3 length: 14 amino acids. V shed 6 bases and J 1 base; nucleotides not matched to a gene: 5. Here the CDR3 DNA reads TGTGCCAGCAGCGGACAGGCCAAGAACACTGAAGCTTTCTTT. It is translated as CASSGQAKNTEAFF.

J is TRBJ2-5 and V is TRBV5-5; 11 nucleotides match TRBD2. The ends lost 4 bases at V and 2 bases at J; junction bases unmatched: 4. CDR1 and CDR2 (germline): SGHKS, YYEKEE (reference sequence). The CDR3 runs 15 residues. Here the CDR3 DNA reads TGTGCCAGCAGCGTGGGACTAGCGGTGCAAGAGACCCAGTACTTC. Translated, it gives CASSVGLAVQETQYF.

The chain couples TRBV29-1 to TRBJ2-3, with D maybe TRBD2 (5 bases). Trimming removed 7 bases at V and 1 base at J, with 18 bases between. This CDR3 comprises 15 residues. CDR1 and CDR2 (germline): SQVTM, ANQGSEA. The CDR3 DNA reads as TGCAGCGCCCCCTCCCCTACTAGGGGCACAGATACGCAGTATTTT. This gives the protein CSAPSPTRGTDTQYF.

V and J are TRBV11-3 and TRBJ2-3; D may be TRBD2 (5 bases). Trimming left V 6 bases short and J 0 bases short, with 7 bases between. The CDR3 totals 13 residues. The germline V gene has CDR1 SGHNT and CDR2 YENEEA. CDR3 DNA sequence: TGTGCCAGCAGAGACTACAGCACAGATACGCAGTATTTT. Translated, it gives CASRDYSTDTQYF.

V gene TRBV7-2 combines with J gene TRBJ2-5; possible D gene TRBD2, 7 bases. CDR1 and CDR2 (germline): SGHTA, FQGNSA. This CDR3 region has 15 residues. V was cut by 6 bases and J by 2 bases, with 16 bases left in between. The CDR3 nucleotides read TGTGCCAGCAGTTATCAAGGGGGAGGGCAAGAGACCCAGTACTTC. Amino acids: CASSYQGGGQETQYF.

The gene calls are TRBV5-1 and TRBJ1-3; 8 bases match TRBD1. Germline-derived CDR1 and CDR2 are SGHRS and YFSETQ. This CDR3 contains 18 residues. V shed 0 bases, J shed 4 bases, and the junction held 12 bases outside the gene matches. DNA for the CDR3: TGCGCCAGCAGCTTGGGTCTCAACTCGGGACAGGCGGGAAACACCATATATTTT. This codes for CASSLGLNSGQAGNTIYF.

The gene calls are TRBV7-9 and TRBJ1-1; no clear D. The V end lost 0 bases, the J end lost 4 bases, and 18 bases lay between the germline ends. Germline-derived CDR1 and CDR2 are SEHNR and FQNEAQ (reference sequence). The CDR3 is made up of 17 amino acids. CDR3 coding DNA: TGTGCCAGCAGCTTAGCTGGGGATGGATTAATGGCCACTGAAGCTTTCTTT. Encoded protein: CASSLAGDGLMATEAFF.

The table lists this clone with a count of one. The CDR3 DNA follows: TGCGCCAGCAGCCAAGATCGAGTCGGGACAGGGAAATTCTACGAGCAGTACTTC. Its protein is CASSQDRVGTGKFYEQYF. V is TRBV4-1 and J is TRBJ2-7; the match to TRBD1 covers 9 bases. Germline CDR1 and CDR2: MGHRA and YSYEKL. V was pared by 0 bases and J by 3 bases, with 12 bases of the junction left unmatched. This CDR3 is 18 amino acids long.

The rearrangement uses TRBV7-2 and TRBJ2-3; 13 bases agree with TRBD2. CDR1 is SGHTA and CDR2 is FQGNSA in the germline V gene. This CDR3 is built from 19 residues. With 4 bases clipped from V and 5 bases from J, the junction kept 15 bases outside the gene matches. This chain's CDR3 is CASSSGGTSGAHARDTQYF. The CDR3 DNA is TGTGCCAGCAGCTCAGGGGGGACTAGCGGGGCCCATGCCAGAGATACGCAGTATTTT.

This rearrangement joins TRBV4-2 to TRBJ2-5, with TRBD2 identical over 8 bases. CDR1 is LGHNA, CDR2 YNFKEQ, per germline. J lost 5 bases, V lost 1 base, and 9 bases had no gene match. CDR3 length equals 16 residues. This CDR3 reads CASSQARAGVQETQYF. The CDR3 DNA reads as TGTGCCAGCAGCCAAGCCCGAGCGGGGGTTCAGGAGACCCAGTACTTC.

The chain is built from TRBV5-4 and TRBJ2-5; D call uncertain. V was shortened by 4 bases and J by 0 bases, with 10 bases between the two germline ends. This CDR3 contains 14 residues. The germline CDR1 and CDR2 sequences are SGHNT and YYREEE (reference sequence). This CDR3 is CASSGVGYQETQYF. The DNA for the CDR3 is TGTGCCAGCAGCGGAGTTGGGTACCAAGAGACCCAGTACTTC.

The CDR3 here is CASSSRDRGSEAFF. The CDR3 coding sequence is TGTGCCAGCAGTTCCCGGGACAGGGGGTCTGAAGCTTTCTTT. The rearrangement uses TRBV6-1 and TRBJ1-1; 11 nucleotides align to TRBD1. V dropped 5 bases and J dropped 6; count of bases not matched to a gene: 5. CDR1 and CDR2 from the germline V gene are MNHNS and SASEGT. The CDR3 is 14 amino acids.

The chain joins TRBV27 to TRBJ1-1; no reliable D call. The CDR3 sequence is 13 residues long. V lost 7 bases, J lost 0 bases, and 9 bases lay in between. Germline V gives CDR1 MNHEY, CDR2 SMNVEV (reference sequence). The DNA of the CDR3 is TGTGCCAGCATGGGGTCTATGAACACTGAAGCTTTCTTT. This codes for CASMGSMNTEAFF.

The genes are TRBV10-3 and TRBJ2-1; D unresolved. The CDR3 covers 13 residues. In germline, CDR1 is ENHRY, CDR2 SYGVKD. Trimming took 3 bases from V and 3 from J, leaving 6 bases between them. CDR3 residues: CAISDSNYNEQFF. In nucleotides, the CDR3 is TGTGCCATCAGTGATAGCAACTACAATGAGCAGTTCTTC.

This clone was seen only once. The chain joins TRBV5-1 to TRBJ2-6, with 10 bases fitting TRBD2. From germline, CDR1 is SGHRS and CDR2 YFSETQ. The trim removed 0 bases at V and 4 bases at J, leaving 10 bases unmatched. This CDR3 is built from 19 residues. CDR3 residues: CASSLAGLAEGLGANVLTF. DNA of the CDR3: TGCGCCAGCAGCTTGGCCGGACTAGCGGAGGGGCTCGGGGCCAACGTCCTGACTTTC.

The rearrangement joins TRBV5-1 to TRBJ2-2; TRBD1 agrees at 9 bases. The germline gives CDR1 SGHRS, CDR2 YFSETQ. With V trimmed by 4 bases and J by 7 bases, 5 bases remained unmatched. The CDR3 loop spans 14 amino acids. This CDR3 reads CASSPDRGNGELFF. The DNA of the CDR3 is TGCGCCAGCAGCCCGGACAGGGGAAACGGGGAGCTGTTTTTT.

The chain has TRBV15 and TRBJ2-1; 11 positions match TRBD2. The CDR3 has 17 amino acids. V lost 2 bases, J lost 6 bases, and 9 bases stayed unmatched. The V gene's germline CDR1 is LNHNV and CDR2 YYDKDF (reference sequence). The CDR3: CATSRYSSGGARNEQFF. The CDR3 DNA is TGTGCCACCAGCAGATACAGTAGCGGGGGGGCCCGCAATGAGCAGTTCTTC.

This chain uses TRBV19 with TRBJ1-1; possibly TRBD1 for D (5 bases). CDR1 and CDR2 from the germline V gene are LNHDA and SQIVND (reference sequence). The length of the CDR3 is 16 residues. Between the trimmed V and J ends, which lost 5 bases and 0 bases, there was a span of 16 bases. The CDR3 here is CASSSWQGGVNTEAFF. CDR3 nucleotide sequence: TGTGCCAGTAGTTCATGGCAGGGTGGAGTGAACACTGAAGCTTTCTTT.

There are a few counts of this clone. This chain's CDR3 is CASSEGLAVNEQFF. The CDR3, as DNA: TGTGCCAGCAGTGAGGGACTAGCGGTAAATGAGCAGTTCTTC. This chain links TRBV6-5 with TRBJ2-1, with TRBD2 identical over 11 bases. This CDR3 region has 14 residues. Per the germline V gene, CDR1 is MNHEY and CDR2 is SVGAGI. Losses at the gene ends were 5 bases for V and 7 bases for J; bases not matched to a gene: 4.

The V gene is TRBV7-2, the J gene TRBJ1-4; D not resolved. The germline V gene has CDR1 SGHTA and CDR2 FQGNSA. The CDR3 spans 14 residues. V was trimmed by 1 base and J by 14 bases, leaving 17 bases between them. The DNA of the CDR3 is TGTGCCAGCAGCTTAGGCGCCTCACGTGAAAGGCTGTTTTTT. Translating gives CASSLGASRERLFF.